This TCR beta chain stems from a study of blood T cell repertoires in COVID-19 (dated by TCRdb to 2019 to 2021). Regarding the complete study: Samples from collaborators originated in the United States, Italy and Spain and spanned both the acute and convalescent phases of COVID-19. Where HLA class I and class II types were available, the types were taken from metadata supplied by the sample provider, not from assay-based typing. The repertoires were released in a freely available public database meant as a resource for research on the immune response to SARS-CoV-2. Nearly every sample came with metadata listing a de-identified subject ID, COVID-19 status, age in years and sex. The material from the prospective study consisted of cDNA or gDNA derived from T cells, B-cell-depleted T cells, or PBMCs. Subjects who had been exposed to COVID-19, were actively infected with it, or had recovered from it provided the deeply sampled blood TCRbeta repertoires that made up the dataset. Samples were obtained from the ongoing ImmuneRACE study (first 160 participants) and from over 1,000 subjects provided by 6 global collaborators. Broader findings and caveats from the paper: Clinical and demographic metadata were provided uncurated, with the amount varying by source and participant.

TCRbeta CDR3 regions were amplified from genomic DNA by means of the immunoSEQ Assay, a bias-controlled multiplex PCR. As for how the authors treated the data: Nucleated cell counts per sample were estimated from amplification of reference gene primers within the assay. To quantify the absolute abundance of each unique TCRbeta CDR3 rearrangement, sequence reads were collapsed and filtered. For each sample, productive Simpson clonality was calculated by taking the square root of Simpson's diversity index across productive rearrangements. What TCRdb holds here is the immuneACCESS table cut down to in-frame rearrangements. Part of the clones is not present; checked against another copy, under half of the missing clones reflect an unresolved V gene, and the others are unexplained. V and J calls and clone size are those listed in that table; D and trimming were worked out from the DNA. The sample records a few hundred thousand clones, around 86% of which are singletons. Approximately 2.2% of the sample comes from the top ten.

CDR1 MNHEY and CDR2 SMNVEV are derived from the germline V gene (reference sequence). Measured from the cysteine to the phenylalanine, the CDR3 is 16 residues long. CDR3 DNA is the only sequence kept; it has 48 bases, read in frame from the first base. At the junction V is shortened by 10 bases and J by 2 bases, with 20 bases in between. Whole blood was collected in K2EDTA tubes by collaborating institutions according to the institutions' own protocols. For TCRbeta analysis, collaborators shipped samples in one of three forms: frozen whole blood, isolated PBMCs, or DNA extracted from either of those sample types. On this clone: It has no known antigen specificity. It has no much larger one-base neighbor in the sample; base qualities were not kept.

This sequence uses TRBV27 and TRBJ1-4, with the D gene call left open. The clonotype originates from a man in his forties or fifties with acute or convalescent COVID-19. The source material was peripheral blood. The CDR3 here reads CATSRNRGWTNEKLFF. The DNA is TGTGCCACCTCACGGAACCGCGGGTGGACTAATGAAAAACTGTTTTTT.